The 2 T cell receptor beta chains below all came from one sample that was sequenced in a study of T-cell reconstitution after alpha-beta-depleted transplantation in children (dated by TCRdb to between 2015 and 2016). The library was built by means of PCR. Instrument on record: Illumina HiSeq 2500. TCR libraries were prepared with molecular barcoding, using unique molecular identifiers to normalize TCRbeta repertoire quantification. TCRdb cleaned the public reads at Q25 with fastp, built clones with MiXCR and kept in-frame beta chains. Each CDR3 protein gets just one entry, which takes the most common genes and DNA from the rows behind it. Within this sample are roughly 200,000 distinct CDR3 sequences, with around 10% of them counted one time only. Around 6.2% of the sample is held by the ten biggest clonotypes. This specimen was PBMCs from the stem cell graft donor, taken from the stem cell graft. These receptors originate from a human donor who donated a stem cell graft to a child with acute lymphoblastic leukemia.

This clonotype was seen ten or more times. The rearrangement uses TRBV29-1 and TRBJ2-2; D gene unclear. Trimming left V 4 bases short and J 7 bases short, with 10 bases between. This CDR3 comprises 12 residues. Germline assignment: CDR1 SQVTM and CDR2 ANQGSEA. The CDR3 region is CSVGVLDGELFF. The DNA of the CDR3 is TGCAGCGTTGGGGTCCTGGACGGGGAGCTGTTTTTT.

This clonotype was detected a few times. This rearrangement joins TRBV5-1 to TRBJ1-2, with 7 bases matching TRBD1. The length of the CDR3 is 15 residues. The V segment lost 0 bases and the J segment 6 bases; nucleotides outside the gene matches: 8. Germline CDR1 is SGHRS and CDR2 is YFSETQ. CDR3 DNA: TGCGCCAGCAGCTTGGAGGGCAGGGGGGTCGATGGCTACACCTTC. It codes for CASSLEGRGVDGYTF.